The T cell receptor (beta chain) under discussion was sequenced for a study of CD8+CD57+ T cells in acquired aplastic anemia (dated by TCRdb to 2017 to 2018). Background on the whole study: On average, sorted CD4+ and CD8+ cells yielded around 3.4 ug of extracted DNA, with a range of about 0.17 to 27.4 ug. CD8+CD57+ expansion was defined as a frequency above the mean frequency observed in healthy subjects.

The patients picked for sequencing were ones in whom flow cytometry had shown an expansion of CD8+CD57+ cells. Every patient had a diagnosis of severe acquired aplastic anemia based on International Study of Aplastic Anemia and Agranulocytosis and Camitta criteria. No therapy had been received by the patients at the time of blood sampling. TCR repertoires of sorted CD4+ and CD8+ blood T cells from severe aplastic anemia patients and healthy subjects were deep-sequenced in the study. Patients were enrolled under clinicaltrials.gov protocols 00001620, 01623167, 00001397, 00071045, 00081523 and 00961064 in the USA. Ficoll-Paque density gradient centrifugation was used to isolate peripheral blood mononuclear cells. CD4+ and CD8+ T cells were sorted by FACS or magnetic beads before DNA extraction. Here V drops 9 bases and J drops 2 bases, and the junction holds 8 bases not matched to any gene. Measured from the cysteine to the phenylalanine, the CDR3 is 14 residues long. Kept here is only the CDR3 DNA, which spans 42 bases and is read in frame from base 1. From the germline V gene, CDR1 is SNHLY and CDR2 is FYNNEI.

Paper-wide results and their limitations: Around 27 CD8+ CDR3 sequences were found to be shared between patients and controls, but these sequences appeared to be highly expressed in patients and within the immunodominant clones of the patients. Between patients and healthy controls, no significant difference in CD8+ Simpson's diversity was found (P=0.060).

Profiling of TCR beta VDJ combinations and CDR3 sequences used genomic DNA as the template. An Illumina HiSeq 2000 was used for TCR repertoire sequencing. Per the original workflow: Repertoire assessment relied on Simpson's diversity index, CDR3 size and DJ length profiles, and TRBV/TRBJ rearrangement plots. Whichever DNA sequence was most abundant in the deep sequencing data was defined as the immunodominant clone. CDR3 amino acid sequences were screened for sharing across subjects and compared with published repertoires and the VDJdb database. Clones were called with MiXCR by TCRdb after fastp trimmed the public reads at Q25, and only in-frame beta chains were retained. Each CDR3 protein appears once, grouped with its most common genes and DNA. These V and J calls are TCRdb output, not the study's own analysis. The sample records around 430,000 distinct CDR3 sequences, around 32% of which are singletons. Of the sample, 0.82% is held by the ten largest clones.

This clonotype was counted many times. The antigen it recognizes is unknown. Within one base of it there is no much larger clone, and no base qualities were kept. The rearrangement joined TRBV2 to TRBJ1-1, and 8 bases in between align with TRBD1. The sequence was collected from a human donor with aplastic anemia. The sample consisted of sorted CD4+, CD8+, or CD8+CD57+ T cells (not recorded which) from PBMCs. The CDR3 reads as follows: CASLQGQANTEAFF. The sequence in DNA is TGTGCCAGTTTACAGGGACAGGCAAACACTGAAGCTTTCTTT.